This T cell receptor (beta chain) is drawn from a study of beta chain features in type 1 diabetes. Study overall: The number of sorted cells examined across all samples was 107,917,701.

Expressed TCRB transcripts got sequenced, as all isolated RNA was reverse transcribed. Sequencing was performed with immunoSEQ multiplex PCR; in TCRdb, only in-frame clones are kept and a portion is missing. The table records about 740,000 clones, 13% of them present only once. The table lists this clone with a few counts. Its antigen is unidentified. Study observations and caveats: All four CD4+ subsets of Type 1 diabetes patients contained TCRB CDR3s that were moderately but significantly shorter.

Germline-derived CDR1 and CDR2 are SEHNR and FQNEAQ (reference sequence). V lost 5 bases to trimming and J lost 0 bases, with 17 bases between them. CDR3 length equals 18 residues. The TCR was taken from a man aged 18 to 30 with type 1 diabetes. The sequenced sample consisted of naive CD4+ T cells from blood. The chain recombines TRBV7-9 with TRBJ1-6, with D possibly TRBD1 on 6 matching bases. The CDR3 loop is CASSTGHPTGSYNSPLHF. DNA for the CDR3: TGTGCCAGCAGCACGGGACATCCGACGGGCTCCTATAATTCACCCCTCCACTTT.